These 4 T cell receptor beta chains were all obtained from the same sample, sequenced in a study of blood T cells in healthy people across ages. Together with a sample-barcoded 5' primer, a J-beta primer mix was included in a second PCR lasting about 7 to 12 cycles. TCRdb independently ran MiXCR on the 5' RACE reads; one entry per CDR3 protein. The sample includes about a million distinct CDR3 sequences, roughly 47% of them seen just once. Material for sequencing was blood. These receptors all stem from a woman aged 55-69 years in good health.

This clonotype was observed a few times. V is TRBV4-2 and J is TRBJ2-1; 10 bases agree with TRBD2. Per the germline V gene, CDR1 is LGHNA and CDR2 is YNFKEQ. Trimming removed 5 bases from V and 4 bases from J; junction bases left unmatched: 5. The CDR3 spans 15 residues. The DNA for the CDR3 is TGTGCCAGCAGCAATAGCGGGGGGCGGTACAATGAGCAGTTCTTC. Its translation: CASSNSGGRYNEQFF.

V is TRBV4-2 and J is TRBJ2-2; perhaps TRBD2 as D (5 bases). This CDR3 is 14 amino acids long. The V gene's germline CDR1 is LGHNA and CDR2 YNFKEQ. Trimming pared 1 base from V and 7 bases from J, leaving 10 bases between. The CDR3: CASSQVVGGGELFF. The DNA of the CDR3 is TGTGCCAGCAGCCAAGTGGTTGGAGGCGGGGAGCTGTTTTTT.

This clonotype has more than one count but fewer than ten. V is TRBV28 and J is TRBJ2-5, with 7 bases matching TRBD2. CDR3 length: 14 amino acids. J lost 4 bases, V lost 3 bases, and 5 bases had no gene match. Germline V lookup: CDR1 MDHEN, CDR2 SYDVKM. The DNA for the CDR3 is TGTGCCAGCAGTTTGGGGGGAGGGTTAGAGACCCAGTACTTC. Translated: CASSLGGGLETQYF.

This CDR3 reads CASSVPEGVHEQYF. As DNA, the CDR3 is TGTGCCAGTAGTGTGCCGGAGGGGGTCCACGAGCAGTACTTC. V and J are TRBV19 and TRBJ2-7; D may be TRBD1 or TRBD2 (6 bases each). V shed 5 bases and J shed 5 bases, with 16 bases lying between them. CDR1 is LNHDA and CDR2 is SQIVND in the germline V gene (reference sequence). CDR3 length: 14 residues.